This T cell receptor (beta chain) was identified in a study of shared clonotypes between healthy human individuals. General study results and limits: Researchers found naive subsets generally carried larger estimated richness than memory subsets.

The CDR3 runs to 18 residues. Germline V gene lookup returns CDR1 MGHRA and CDR2 YSYEKL. The V segment lost 0 bases and the J segment 2 bases; nucleotides outside the gene matches: 11. TCRdb keeps only in-frame clones here, not all; method: immunoSEQ multiplex PCR. The sample records approximately 1.9 million clones, 80% to 95% being singletons. CD8 cells classed as naive were CD45RO-negative and positively selected for CCR7, excluding terminally differentiated effector memory CD45RA+ cells. Study donors comprised healthy, HIV-negative adults devoid of recent acute infection or vaccination. Nashville, Tennessee was home to all donors, who were Caucasian adults. This clone was detected many times. Its cognate antigen is unknown.

The specimen was naive CD8+ T cells from PBMCs. This chain connects TRBV4-1 to TRBJ2-7; 9 bases map to TRBD1. The receptor was isolated from a man between 18 and 35 years old in good health. Some clones in this sample may be carry-over from other donors' samples. The CDR3 loop reads CASSQEPPRQGGAYEQYF. In DNA form, the CDR3 reads TGCGCCAGCAGCCAAGAGCCCCCTAGACAGGGGGGAGCCTACGAGCAGTACTTC.